The rows below give T cell receptor beta chains drawn from one sample of a study of blood T cell repertoires in COVID-19. Method: immunoSEQ multiplex PCR; TCRdb's copy keeps in-frame clones and lacks some. The sample yields 40,000 or so clones, 60% to 80% seen once. Sequencing input: peripheral blood. These receptors all come from a woman aged 70-85 years with acute or convalescent COVID-19. Both conserved end residues are part of each CDR3. D genes are given only for firm matches. Expanded clones are given a class, and other clones once, few, many or no size at all.

D gene,J gene,V gene,clone size,CDR3 protein,CDR3 DNA
NA,TRBJ2-2,TRBV24-1,NA,CATSDSGQRAGELFF,TGTGCCACCAGTGATTCGGGACAGCGGGCCGGGGAGCTGTTTTTT
TRBD2,TRBJ2-1,TRBV19,NA,CASSWGEGLNEQFF,TGTGCCAGTAGTTGGGGGGAGGGCCTCAATGAGCAGTTCTTC
TRBD1,TRBJ2-7,TRBV19,NA,CASSVRGTGGDEQYF,TGTGCCAGTAGTGTTAGAGGGACAGGGGGAGACGAGCAGTACTTC
TRBD1,TRBJ1-2,TRBV4-3,NA,CASSQPGQGETNYGYTF,TGCGCCAGCAGCCAACCGGGACAGGGCGAAACTAACTATGGCTACACCTTC
TRBD1,TRBJ1-5,TRBV5-5,NA,CASSLGGTGGMGQPQHF,TGTGCCAGCAGCTTGGGAGGGACAGGGGGAATGGGACAGCCCCAGCATTTT
NA,TRBJ1-1,TRBV29-1,few,CSVEEVTRAFF,TGCAGCGTTGAAGAAGTAACTCGGGCTTTCTTT
NA,TRBJ1-5,TRBV6-1,NA,CASRRQLANQPQHF,TGTGCCAGCAGAAGACAGCTGGCGAATCAGCCCCAGCATTTT
TRBD1,TRBJ1-4,TRBV28,few,CASSLGPWTGGEKLFF,TGTGCCAGCAGTTTAGGCCCGTGGACAGGGGGCGAAAAACTGTTTTTT
TRBD1,TRBJ1-2,TRBV30,NA,CASWRDRGPYGYTF,TGTGCCTCCTGGCGGGACAGGGGACCCTATGGCTACACCTTC
NA,TRBJ1-4,TRBV18,NA,CASSPTNSYEKLFF,TGTGCCAGCTCACCGACGAACAGTTACGAAAAACTGTTTTTT
NA,TRBJ1-4,TRBV5-1,NA,CASSFSPPAENEKLFF,TGCGCCAGCAGCTTCTCCCCTCCCGCGGAAAATGAAAAACTGTTTTTT
NA,TRBJ1-2,TRBV7-9,NA,CASSLISRDYGYTF,TGTGCCAGCAGCTTAATTAGCAGGGACTATGGCTACACCTTC
TRBD1,TRBJ1-3,TRBV5-1,NA,CASSSSGTGDTIYF,TGCGCCAGCAGCTCATCCGGGACAGGGGACACCATATATTTT
TRBD1,TRBJ1-1,TRBV18,few,CASSPRTGGTEAFF,TGTGCCAGCTCACCACGGACAGGGGGCACTGAAGCTTTCTTT
TRBD1,TRBJ1-3,TRBV6-5,NA,CASSQWTGSGNTIYF,TGTGCCAGCAGTCAATGGACAGGCTCTGGAAACACCATATATTTT
NA,TRBJ1-5,TRBV19,NA,CASSGNGGSNQPQHF,TGTGCCAGTAGCGGTAACGGGGGGAGCAATCAGCCCCAGCATTTT
NA,TRBJ1-1,TRBV2,medium-sized,CASSRGFAEAFF,TGTGCCAGCAGCAGGGGTTTCGCTGAAGCTTTCTTT
TRBD2,TRBJ2-1,TRBV28,NA,CASRTSGRDEYEQFF,TGTGCCAGCAGAACTAGCGGGAGGGATGAGTATGAGCAGTTCTTC
TRBD2,TRBJ2-3,TRBV18,NA,CASSPVRENADTQYF,TGTGCCAGCTCACCAGTGCGGGAGAACGCAGATACGCAGTATTTT
TRBD1,TRBJ1-4,TRBV19,NA,CASSISEGAQTNEKLFF,TGTGCCAGTAGTATATCGGAGGGGGCGCAGACTAATGAAAAACTGTTTTTT
TRBD2,TRBJ2-1,TRBV6-1,NA,CASSENRGGAGNEQFF,TGTGCCAGCAGCGAAAACCGCGGGGGAGCGGGCAATGAGCAGTTCTTC
TRBD2,TRBJ2-7,TRBV5-1,NA,CASSSDGLAGQQYF,TGCGCCAGCAGCTCCGATGGACTAGCGGGACAGCAGTACTTC
NA,TRBJ2-3,TRBV27,NA,CASSWLDRSTDTQYF,TGTGCCAGCAGTTGGCTCGACAGAAGCACAGATACGCAGTATTTT
TRBD2,TRBJ2-1,TRBV6-2/TRBV6-3,NA,CASSRGSGLDYEQFF,TGTGCCAGCAGTAGGGGGTCGGGACTAGACTATGAGCAGTTCTTC
NA,TRBJ1-4,TRBV12-3/TRBV12-4,few,CASSFSEKLFF,TGTGCCAGCAGTTTTAGTGAAAAACTGTTTTTT
NA,TRBJ2-7,TRBV7-2,few,CASSLGGMRTYEQYF,TGTGCCAGCAGCTTAGGCGGGATGAGGACCTACGAGCAGTACTTC